The 29 T cell receptor beta chains given below trace back to one sample, sequenced in a study of blood T cell repertoires in COVID-19. Assay: immunoSEQ multiplex PCR; the TCRdb copy retains only in-frame clones and omits some. The table includes 100,000 to 150,000 clones, roughly 80% detected once. The sequencing input was peripheral blood. The origin of the receptors is a man aged 60 to 75 with acute or convalescent COVID-19.

V usage is TRBV7-3 and J usage is TRBJ2-3; 7 nucleotides line up with TRBD1. This CDR3 contains 15 residues. Unmatched junction bases numbered 4, after V lost 2 bases and J lost 2 bases. CDR1 and CDR2 from the germline V gene are SGHTA and FQGTGA. CDR3 protein: CASSLWGQPTDTQYF. CDR3 nucleotide sequence: TGTGCCAGCAGCTTATGGGGACAGCCCACAGATACGCAGTATTTT.

This clone came up a few times. The V gene is TRBV5-6, the J gene TRBJ2-5; TRBD1 aligns across 8 bases. This CDR3 has 14 amino acids. Germline V gives CDR1 SGHDT, CDR2 YYEEEE. With V trimmed by 0 bases and J by 6 bases, 4 bases remained unmatched. CDR3 sequence: CASSLGTGFKTQYF. Here the CDR3 DNA reads TGTGCCAGCAGCTTGGGGACAGGGTTTAAGACCCAGTACTTC.

This chain uses TRBV27 with TRBJ1-5, with 10 bases fitting TRBD1. Germline values: CDR1 MNHEY, CDR2 SMNVEV (reference sequence). The ends lost 5 bases at V and 1 base at J; junction bases unmatched: 8. The CDR3 has 17 residues. CDR3 sequence (DNA): TGTGCCAGCAGTACGACAGGGGGCGCCGGGAGCAATCAGCCCCAGCATTTT. It translates to CASSTTGGAGSNQPQHF.

The genes are TRBV5-6 and TRBJ2-6, with 8 bases lining up with TRBD1. The CDR3 extends over 19 amino acids. Germline CDR1 and CDR2: SGHDT and YYEEEE. V shed 4 bases, J shed 0 bases, and the junction held 12 bases outside the gene matches. The DNA for the CDR3 is TGTGCCAGCAGCCCTCTCCTCACAGGGGGAAGCTCTGGGGCCAACGTCCTGACTTTC. It specifies CASSPLLTGGSSGANVLTF.

The chain employs TRBV5-6 and TRBJ2-7; 8 bases are shared with TRBD2. V lost 3 bases to trimming and J lost 6 bases; unmatched junction nucleotides: 8. Germline V lookup: CDR1 SGHDT, CDR2 YYEEEE. There are 14 residues in the CDR3. CDR3 amino acids: CASSWTSNLGEQYF. DNA for the CDR3: TGTGCCAGCAGCTGGACTAGCAATTTGGGCGAGCAGTACTTC.

In DNA form, the CDR3 reads TGTGCCAGCAGCGACAGGGGCGTAGATGGCTACACCTTC. This encodes CASSDRGVDGYTF. The rearrangement joins TRBV7-9 to TRBJ1-2, with 8 bases identical to TRBD1. This CDR3 is 13 amino acids long. The V segment lost 5 bases and the J segment 6 bases; nucleotides outside the gene matches: 5. Germline assignment: CDR1 SEHNR and CDR2 FQNEAQ (reference sequence).

The gene calls are TRBV6-5 and TRBJ2-1; no firm D call. The germline V and J ends were trimmed by 8 bases and 7 bases, with 15 bases remaining between them. The CDR3 is 13 amino acids. From germline, CDR1 is MNHEY and CDR2 SVGAGI. The CDR3 loop reads CASSRSNINEQFF. The CDR3 DNA reads as TGTGCCAGCTCCAGGTCGAACATTAATGAGCAGTTCTTC.

This clone was seen only a few times. The chain recombines TRBV27 with TRBJ1-2, with 9 positions matching TRBD1. The CDR3 consists of 15 residues. V dropped 3 bases and J dropped 8; count of bases not matched to a gene: 10. Per germline, CDR1 MNHEY and CDR2 SMNVEV (reference sequence). The CDR3 here is CASSFPGQGGEGYTF. DNA of the CDR3: TGTGCCAGCAGTTTCCCGGGACAGGGAGGAGAGGGCTACACCTTC.

The chain couples TRBV5-6 to TRBJ1-1; a possible D gene is TRBD1 (6 bases). The CDR3 consists of 12 residues. From germline, CDR1 is SGHDT and CDR2 YYEEEE. With 1 base removed from V and 5 bases from J, the gap between germline ends came to 6 bases. DNA of the CDR3: TGTGCCAGCAGCTTGAGGGGGACTGAAGCTTTCTTT. It translates to CASSLRGTEAFF.

The chain couples TRBV7-8 to TRBJ1-2; D is undetermined. Looked up from germline, CDR1 is SGHVS and CDR2 is FQNEAQ. Trimming cost V 1 base and J 5 bases, with 11 bases left between them. The CDR3 spans 14 residues. The CDR3: CASSLDPVRYGYTF. In DNA form, the CDR3 reads TGTGCCAGCAGCTTAGACCCGGTGCGTTATGGCTACACCTTC.

This clone turned up a few times. This chain joins TRBV19 and TRBJ1-5, with 10 nucleotides matching TRBD1. Germline V CDR1 and CDR2: LNHDA, SQIVND (reference sequence). The trim removed 5 bases at V and 4 bases at J, leaving 5 bases unmatched. This CDR3 is 15 amino acids long. The CDR3 is CASSPPGQGNQPQHF. CDR3 sequence (DNA): TGTGCCAGTAGTCCCCCGGGACAGGGGAATCAGCCCCAGCATTTT.

The J gene is TRBJ2-7, the V gene TRBV7-8; no reliable D call. V was trimmed by 5 bases and J by 3 bases, leaving 11 bases between them. Per germline, CDR1 SGHVS and CDR2 FQNEAQ. The CDR3 has 13 amino acids. CDR3 nucleotide sequence: TGTGCCAGCAGCCTTCAGAGGCACTACGAGCAGTACTTC. This codes for CASSLQRHYEQYF.

The chain links TRBV2 to TRBJ1-6, with D hard to call. The V and J ends lost 6 bases and 0 bases respectively, with 15 bases between them. Looked up from germline, CDR1 is SNHLY and CDR2 is FYNNEI. The CDR3 extends over 17 amino acids. As DNA, the CDR3 is TGTGCCAGCAGGCCCAGGTCCAGCAGCTCCTATAATTCACCCCTCCACTTT. Its translation: CASRPRSSSSYNSPLHF.

This clone came up a few times. The genes are TRBV5-5 and TRBJ2-6, with no clear D. This CDR3 has 15 amino acids. Germline V gene lookup returns CDR1 SGHKS and CDR2 YYEKEE (reference sequence). V was pared by 0 bases and J by 3 bases, with 7 bases between. The CDR3 sequence: CASSLVVNGANVLTF. As DNA, the CDR3 is TGTGCCAGCAGCTTGGTAGTAAATGGGGCCAACGTCCTGACTTTC.

This clone appeared a single time. The chain recombines TRBV11-1 with TRBJ2-3; D is possibly TRBD1 (6 bases). The length of the CDR3 is 11 residues. The V end lost 8 bases, the J end lost 5 bases, and 8 bases lay between the germline ends. Germline loops: CDR1 SGHAT, CDR2 FQDESV (reference sequence). Written as DNA, the CDR3 is TGTGCCAGCCAGACAGGAGATACGCAGTATTTT. It specifies CASQTGDTQYF.

This clone has just a few counts. This rearrangement joins TRBV29-1 to TRBJ2-1; 15 bases are a match to TRBD2. Losses at the gene ends were 7 bases for V and 5 bases for J; bases not matched to a gene: 9. CDR1 and CDR2 (germline): SQVTM, ANQGSEA. The CDR3 has 16 amino acids. DNA for the CDR3: TGCAGCGGTGGGACTAGCGGGAGGAAGGTCGACAATGAGCAGTTCTTC. As protein: CSGGTSGRKVDNEQFF.

This chain connects TRBV6-5 to TRBJ1-6; no clear D gene. Germline assignment: CDR1 MNHEY and CDR2 SVGAGI. Trimming removed 0 bases at V and 6 bases at J, with 9 bases between. The CDR3 sequence is 15 residues long. CDR3 protein: CASSYSRHLNSPLHF. The CDR3 bases are TGTGCCAGCAGTTACTCGAGACACCTTAATTCACCCCTCCACTTT.

J is TRBJ1-5 and V is TRBV29-1, with D uncertain. The CDR3 is 13 amino acids. The V gene lost 1 base and the J gene lost 3 bases, with 7 bases spanning the gap. From germline, CDR1 is SQVTM and CDR2 ANQGSEA. DNA of the CDR3: TGCAGCGTTGAAGTCGGGTTCAATCAGCCCCAGCATTTT. It codes for CSVEVGFNQPQHF.

V usage is TRBV19 and J usage is TRBJ1-2; perhaps TRBD1 as D (6 bases). Germline V gene lookup returns CDR1 LNHDA and CDR2 SQIVND (reference sequence). CDR3 size: 13 residues. V was pared by 7 bases and J by 7 bases, with 16 bases between. CDR3 DNA sequence: TGTGCCAGTAACAACAGACAGGCGGCTGGCTACACCTTC. Protein sequence: CASNNRQAAGYTF.

V usage is TRBV3-1 (or the pseudogene TRBV3-2) and J usage is TRBJ2-1, with D maybe TRBD2 (6 bases). CDR3 length equals 15 residues. Germline V gene sequence: CDR1 LGHDT, CDR2 YNNKEL (reference sequence). V was pared by 1 base and J by 5 bases, with 12 bases between. The CDR3 loop is CASSQGVTRNNEQFF. The CDR3 DNA is TGTGCCAGCAGCCAAGGGGTGACTAGGAACAATGAGCAGTTCTTC.

The chain combines TRBV14 with TRBJ2-1, with TRBD1 matching 12 bases. There are 14 residues in the CDR3. V trimming: 7 bases; J trimming: 9 bases; junction bases outside the gene matches: 7. Germline values: CDR1 SGHDN, CDR2 FVKESK. The CDR3 DNA reads as TGTGCCAGCAACCCGGGACAGGGGGCTGGTGAGCAGTTCTTC. Its protein product is CASNPGQGAGEQFF.

V usage is TRBV19 and J usage is TRBJ1-4, with D unresolved. V shed 3 bases and J shed 8 bases, with 16 bases lying between them. Germline V CDR1 and CDR2: LNHDA, SQIVND (reference sequence). This CDR3 comprises 15 residues. The CDR3: CASSIFASTPEKLFF. CDR3 nucleotide sequence: TGTGCCAGTAGTATCTTCGCTTCGACTCCGGAAAAACTGTTTTTT.

The chain recombines TRBV19 with TRBJ1-5, with D unclear. CDR3 length: 15 residues. V was pared by 6 bases and J by 1 base, with 13 bases between. Germline V gives CDR1 LNHDA, CDR2 SQIVND (reference sequence). CDR3 protein: CASRPSGRSNQPQHF. The CDR3 nucleotides are TGTGCCAGTAGACCCTCAGGAAGAAGCAATCAGCCCCAGCATTTT.

This clone showed up just once. V gene TRBV19 combines with J gene TRBJ1-2; D gene unclear. The CDR3 covers 13 residues. V shed 4 bases and J shed 6 bases, with 12 bases lying between them. Germline lookup yields CDR1 LNHDA and CDR2 SQIVND (reference sequence). The CDR3 loop is CASSNRGPDGYTF. Here the CDR3 DNA reads TGTGCCAGTAGTAACCGTGGTCCGGATGGCTACACCTTC. Filled out from reference TRBV19 and TRBJ1-2, the complete variable domain reads DGGITQSPKYLFRKEGQNVTLSCEQNLNHDAMYWYRQDPGQGLRLIYYSQIVNDFQKGDIAEGYSVSREKKESFPLTVTSAQKNPTAFYLCASSNRGPDGYTFGSGTRLTVV.

This clone was seen once. This chain connects TRBV4-1 to TRBJ2-7, with TRBD1 identical over 9 bases. The CDR3 has 15 residues. V shed 0 bases, J shed 4 bases, and the junction held 4 bases outside the gene matches. Germline V gene lookup returns CDR1 MGHRA and CDR2 YSYEKL. DNA for the CDR3: TGCGCCAGCAGCCAAGAATGGGGACAGGGTTACGAGCAGTACTTC. This gives the protein CASSQEWGQGYEQYF.

This sequence joins TRBV24-1 and TRBJ1-2, with D possibly TRBD1 on 6 matching bases. With 0 bases removed from V and 8 bases from J, the gap between germline ends came to 12 bases. The CDR3 contains 14 residues. Germline assignment: CDR1 KGHDR and CDR2 SFDVKD. The CDR3 loop is CATSDLQGTRGYTF. CDR3 DNA sequence: TGTGCCACCAGTGATTTGCAGGGGACCCGGGGCTACACCTTC.

The chain combines TRBV9 with TRBJ2-7; unclear D gene. V was cut by 0 bases and J by 3 bases, with 16 bases left in between. CDR3 length equals 16 residues. Germline V gene data show CDR1 as SGDLS and CDR2 as YYNGEE. The DNA for the CDR3 is TGTGCCAGCAGCGTAGTCCCTACCTTTAATAACTACGAGCAGTACTTC. Its translation is CASSVVPTFNNYEQYF.

The chain is built from TRBV2 and TRBJ1-6, with a possible D match to TRBD1 (5 bases). The V gene lost 4 bases and the J gene lost 7 bases, with 11 bases spanning the gap. CDR1 is SNHLY and CDR2 is FYNNEI in the germline V gene. This CDR3 region has 14 residues. The CDR3 coding sequence is TGTGCCAGCAGTGGGACATTTTGGAATTCACCCCTCCACTTT. Amino acids: CASSGTFWNSPLHF.

The J gene is TRBJ1-6, the V gene TRBV30, with D possibly TRBD1 on 6 matching bases. Trimming left V 1 base short and J 10 bases short, with 14 bases between. Germline V gene lookup returns CDR1 GTSNPN and CDR2 SVGIG (reference sequence). The CDR3 spans 14 residues. Here the CDR3 reads CAWSGGRGASPLHF. In DNA form, the CDR3 reads TGTGCCTGGAGTGGGGGCAGGGGAGCCTCACCCCTCCACTTT. Based on the CDR3 plus reference TRBV30 and TRBJ1-6, the full variable domain is SQTIHQWPATLVQPVGSPLSLECTVEGTSNPNLYWYRQAAGRGLQLLFYSVGIGQISSEVPQNLSASRPQDRQFILSSKKLLLSDSGFYLCAWSGGRGASPLHFGNGTRLTVT.